The 4 T cell receptor beta chains below were found in one sample sequenced in a study of cytomegalovirus exposure and HLA in healthy donors. It was with 60 Vbeta and 13 Jbeta primers that the PCR ran. Using immunoSEQ multiplex PCR, the repertoire was profiled, and TCRdb retains in-frame clones only, with some absent. The sample consists of 150,000 or so clones, about 70% of them appearing once. The sequenced sample consisted of PBMCs. The receptors here all came from a man between 18 and 29 years old in good health and CMV-seronegative.

The chain links TRBV7-9 to TRBJ1-1; D gene uncertain. Germline V gives CDR1 SEHNR, CDR2 FQNEAQ (reference sequence). V was pared by 1 base and J by 0 bases, with 12 bases between. This CDR3 spans 16 amino acids. CDR3 sequence (DNA): TGTGCCAGCAGCTTAGGTAACACAGCCCTGAACACTGAAGCTTTCTTT. It encodes CASSLGNTALNTEAFF.

This clone was observed a handful of times. The rearrangement uses TRBV9 and TRBJ1-2; TRBD1 is a possible D gene (5 bases). CDR3 length: 13 residues. Germline assignment: CDR1 SGDLS and CDR2 YYNGEE. The ends were cut back, 1 base at V and 8 bases at J, with 12 bases in the middle. CDR3 bases: TGTGCCAGCAGCGTACTCACAGGAACCGGCTACACCTTC. It specifies CASSVLTGTGYTF.

The rearrangement links TRBV11-2 to TRBJ1-2, with D possibly being TRBD1 (5 bases). CDR3 length: 14 amino acids. V gave up 5 bases and J gave up 4 bases, with 14 bases separating them. Looked up from germline, CDR1 is SGHAT and CDR2 is FQNNGV. The CDR3 reads CASSLLGGTYGYTF. The DNA for the CDR3 is TGTGCCAGCAGCCTATTGGGAGGGACCTATGGCTACACCTTC.

The chain carries TRBV2 and TRBJ2-5; TRBD1 matches at 9 bases. Unmatched junction bases numbered 10, after V lost 3 bases and J lost 2 bases. CDR1 and CDR2 (germline): SNHLY, FYNNEI. There are 17 residues in the CDR3. The DNA for the CDR3 is TGTGCCAGCAGTGAGGGTTTTGTAGGGACAGGGCAAGAGACCCAGTACTTC. As protein: CASSEGFVGTGQETQYF.